These T cell receptor beta chains were read from a single sample in a study of T cell changes during pregnancy in multiple sclerosis. Measured with immunoSEQ multiplex PCR; TCRdb has only the in-frame clones, and not every one. Among about 44,000 clones, nearly 90% were seen once, and the ten largest hold 0.95% to 1.5%. Here the sequenced sample was CD4+ T cells from peripheral blood mononuclear cells, taken after pregnancy. The receptor source for this set is a female donor with multiple sclerosis, enrolled in a pregnancy study. The CDR3 runs from the conserved cysteine through the conserved F or W. D genes are given only for firm matches. Clone sizes are given selectively: once, few, many, or a class where the clone is expanded.

clone_size j_call v_call d_call cdr3_nt cdr3_aa
- TRBJ2-3 TRBV5-1 TRBD2 TGCGCCAGCAGCCGGGGGACTAGCGGGAGAACAGATACGCAGTATTTT CASSRGTSGRTDTQYF
- TRBJ2-5 TRBV6-1 TRBD1 TGTGCCAGCAGTGCGGGACAGGGCGAGGAGACCCAGTACTTC CASSAGQGEETQYF
- TRBJ2-3 TRBV19 TRBD1 TGTGCCAGTAGGGACAGGGGCACAGATACGCAGTATTTT CASRDRGTDTQYF
- TRBJ1-1 TRBV12-5 TRBD1 TGTGCTAGTGGAAGAGCCGGACAGGGGGCCACTGAAGCTTTCTTT CASGRAGQGATEAFF
once TRBJ1-1 TRBV6-6 TRBD1 TGTGCCAGCAGTTACGGGACAGCGAACACTGAAGCTTTCTTT CASSYGTANTEAFF
- TRBJ2-5 TRBV18 - TGTGCCAGCTCACCACCCACGGTGGAGACCCAGTACTTC CASSPPTVETQYF
once TRBJ2-5 TRBV6-1 - TGTGCCAGCAGTGAAGCAGGGAAGAAGAGGGCCCAGTACTTC CASSEAGKKRAQYF
once TRBJ2-6 TRBV30 - TGTGCCTCGACCAGACAGGAACTGACTAGCCCTCCCTCTGGGGCCAACGTCCTGACTTTC CASTRQELTSPPSGANVLTF
- TRBJ2-2 TRBV14 TRBD2 TGTGCCAGCAGCCAAAGCGGGAGGTCCACCGGGGAGCTGTTTTTT CASSQSGRSTGELFF
- TRBJ2-3 TRBV6-1 - TGTGCCAGCAGTGAATCAGGGGTTGCAGATACGCAGTATTTT CASSESGVADTQYF
- TRBJ1-5 TRBV28 - TGTGCCAGCAGTTTAGGGCAAACTAATCAGCCCCAGCATTTT CASSLGQTNQPQHF
few TRBJ1-6 TRBV7-6 - TGTGCCAGCAGCTCCTTTGGGGCCGAGTCACCCCTCCACTTT CASSSFGAESPLHF
- TRBJ2-2 TRBV7-9 TRBD2 TGTGCCAGCAGCGACAGACTAGCGGGAGGAACCGGGGAGCTGTTTTTT CASSDRLAGGTGELFF
- TRBJ2-4 TRBV10-1 - TGCGCCAGCAGTGAGTCTTCCCGGGGGAACATTCAGTACTTC CASSESSRGNIQYF
once TRBJ2-7 TRBV11-2 TRBD2 TGTGCCAGCAGCTTAAGAGCCCGGGGGGCCTACGAGCAGTACTTC CASSLRARGAYEQYF
- TRBJ2-2 TRBV2 TRBD2 TGTGCCAGCAGTTTCCGGGCCGGGGGGACCGGGGAGCTGTTTTTT CASSFRAGGTGELFF
- TRBJ2-3 TRBV7-2 - TGTGCCAGCAGCTTAAAGGGGGCAGATACGCAGTATTTT CASSLKGADTQYF
- TRBJ2-3 TRBV5-1 - TGCGCCAGCAGCCCCCGCGGGGTGGGGACAGATACGCAGTATTTT CASSPRGVGTDTQYF
- TRBJ2-5 TRBV7-7 TRBD2 TGTGCCAGCAGCTTAGGGCTAGCGGGCCCGACACAAGAGACCCAGTACTTC CASSLGLAGPTQETQYF
once TRBJ2-2 TRBV5-4 TRBD1 TGTGCCAGCAGCCGGGCCGGGACAGGAAACACCGGGGAGCTGTTTTTT CASSRAGTGNTGELFF
- TRBJ2-3 TRBV5-6 TRBD2 TGTGCCAGCAGCTGGGGACTAGCGGTCACAGATACGCAGTATTTT CASSWGLAVTDTQYF
- TRBJ1-4 TRBV9 - TGTGCCAGCAGCGCCCACCCCGGGTTAGGAGAAAAACTGTTTTTT CASSAHPGLGEKLFF
- TRBJ2-1 TRBV29-1 TRBD2 TGCAGCGTTGAAAGTAGGACTAGCGGGAAAGTATTTAGAGGCTCCTACAATGAGCAGTTCTTC CSVESRTSGKVFRGSYNEQFF
- TRBJ2-5 TRBV5-6 TRBD1 TGTGCCAGCAGCCCATTTGCGCTAAACAGGGGCCAAGAGACCCAGTACTTC CASSPFALNRGQETQYF
few TRBJ1-3 TRBV7-2 - TGTGCCAGCAGCCCTACAGGGTTCTCTGGAAACACCATATATTTT CASSPTGFSGNTIYF
- TRBJ1-1 TRBV5-6 TRBD1 TGTGCCAGCAGCTTGCTAGGACAGGGGTTTAACACTGAAGCTTTCTTT CASSLLGQGFNTEAFF
- TRBJ1-1 TRBV28 - TGTGCCAGCTACAGCATACAGAGGAACACTGAAGCTTTCTTT CASYSIQRNTEAFF
- TRBJ2-3 TRBV6-1 TRBD1 TGTGCCAGCACGACAGGGATAAGCACAGATACGCAGTATTTT CASTTGISTDTQYF
- TRBJ2-7 TRBV14 TRBD1 TGTGCCAGCAGCCAAACCCGGGACACCCCGGGACAGCGACCTCGGGAGCAGTACTTC CASSQTRDTPGQRPREQYF
once TRBJ2-7 TRBV10-3 TRBD2 TGTGCCATCAGTGAAGGGACTAGTATCTACGAGCAGTACTTC CAISEGTSIYEQYF
- TRBJ2-5 TRBV18 - TGTGCCAGCTCACCGAGGTCCCAGACTCGAGAGACCCAGTACTTC CASSPRSQTRETQYF
- TRBJ1-2 TRBV7-9 - TGTGCCAGCAGCTTATCGGGTTGGCAGGGTCCTAGAGTCGGCTATGGCTACACCTTC CASSLSGWQGPRVGYGYTF
few TRBJ2-2 TRBV6-6 TRBD2 TGTGCCAGCAGGTCTATTGGGGGGGCCGGGGAGCTGTTTTTT CASRSIGGAGELFF
- TRBJ2-3 TRBV9 TRBD2 TGTGCCAGCAGCGGAAATCAGGGACTAGCGGGAGGGGTAGATACGCAGTATTTT CASSGNQGLAGGVDTQYF
- TRBJ2-7 TRBV18 TRBD1 TGTGCCAGCTCACCGACAGGGGGGTTCGTATACGAGCAGTACTTC CASSPTGGFVYEQYF
- TRBJ2-7 TRBV5-4 - TGTGCCAGCAGCCCTAAAGCCGGGATCTACGAGCAGTACTTC CASSPKAGIYEQYF
- TRBJ1-5 TRBV18 - TGTGCCAGCTCCCTTTTAGGGGAGGTCAATCAGCCCCAGCATTTT CASSLLGEVNQPQHF
- TRBJ2-7 TRBV18 TRBD2 TGTGCCAGCTCACCCCCCCTAGCGGGAGCTTACGAGCAGTACTTC CASSPPLAGAYEQYF
- TRBJ1-1 TRBV14 - TGTGCCAGCAGCCTCCCCCCACAGGGTATGGTTGCTGAAGCTTTCTTT CASSLPPQGMVAEAFF
- TRBJ2-1 TRBV7-8 - TGTGCCAGCAGCGGGCGCAATGAGCAGTTCTTC CASSGRNEQFF
- TRBJ2-1 TRBV19 TRBD2 TGTGCCAGTAGTCCCACTAGCGCGATAACCAATGAGCAGTTCTTC CASSPTSAITNEQFF
- TRBJ2-3 TRBV5-6 TRBD1 TGTGCCAGCAGCGGGACAGGGCACGGTGAAGATACGCAGTATTTT CASSGTGHGEDTQYF
- TRBJ1-1 TRBV7-9 - TGTGCCAGCAGCCCTCGCCGAGACAGAGAAGCTTTCTTT CASSPRRDREAFF
- TRBJ2-2 TRBV19 TRBD1 TGTGCCAGTAGTATAGCAGGGGGAAGTTCCAGGGAGCTGTTTTTT CASSIAGGSSRELFF
- TRBJ2-5 TRBV30 - TGTGCCTGGAGTATGCACAGAAGACAAGAGACCCAGTACTTC CAWSMHRRQETQYF
- TRBJ2-1 TRBV6-4 TRBD2 TGTGCCAGCAGTGTACTAGCGGGGACTCCCAATGAGCAGTTCTTC CASSVLAGTPNEQFF
- TRBJ2-1 TRBV15 TRBD2 TGTGCCACCTCTGGACCCAGACTAGCGGGAGGGCCGGTCAATGAGCAGTTCTTC CATSGPRLAGGPVNEQFF
- TRBJ2-5 TRBV5-1 TRBD1 TGCGCCAGTCAATACGGCCCAGGGGGCCTACAAGAGACCCAGTACTTC CASQYGPGGLQETQYF
- TRBJ2-5 TRBV6-5 - TGTGCCAGCAGTATCGCTCAGAGGCGAGGGACCCAGTACTTC CASSIAQRRGTQYF
- TRBJ2-2 TRBV5-4 - TGTGCCAGCAGCTTGGCTCAGGCGAACACCGGGGAGCTGTTTTTT CASSLAQANTGELFF
- TRBJ1-1 TRBV14 - TGTGCCAGCAGCCAAGATGGGGGGATTGAAGCTTTCTTT CASSQDGGIEAFF
- TRBJ1-5 TRBV6-4 - TGTGCCAGCAGAGCCACAGAAGGTCAGCCCCAGCATTTT CASRATEGQPQHF
- TRBJ1-6 TRBV6-6 TRBD1 TGTGCCAGCAGCCTCGGACAGGAGGCTCCCCTCCACTTT CASSLGQEAPLHF
- TRBJ2-2 TRBV7-2 TRBD1 TGTGCCAGCAGCTCCCAGGGGGACACCGGGGAGCTGTTTTTT CASSSQGDTGELFF